Presented here are 10 T cell receptor beta chains from one specimen sequenced in a study of blood T cell repertoires in COVID-19. Assay used: immunoSEQ multiplex PCR; TCRdb lists only in-frame clones, some missing. The table shows some 190,000 clones, with around nine tenths occurring only once. The sequenced sample was peripheral blood. Receptors were obtained from a human donor in a cohort sampled during active COVID-19.

The chain links TRBV5-4 to TRBJ2-5; the match to TRBD2 covers 10 bases. Looked up from germline, CDR1 is SGHNT and CDR2 is YYREEE (reference sequence). There are 15 residues in the CDR3. Unmatched junction bases numbered 8, after V lost 5 bases and J lost 4 bases. This CDR3 is CASRKSGGEGETQYF. CDR3 coding DNA: TGTGCCAGCAGGAAGAGCGGGGGGGAAGGAGAGACCCAGTACTTC.

The chain links TRBV28 to TRBJ2-3; D perhaps matches TRBD2 (6 bases). The CDR3 extends over 16 amino acids. CDR1 and CDR2 from the germline V gene are MDHEN and SYDVKM. Trimming shortened V by 3 bases and J by 0 bases, and 13 bases separated the two germline ends. This CDR3 is CASSLGTRTSTDTQYF. The CDR3 coding sequence is TGTGCCAGCAGTTTGGGGACTCGGACTAGCACAGATACGCAGTATTTT.

The genes are TRBV7-8 and TRBJ1-1; 7 bases are shared with TRBD1. CDR3 length: 14 amino acids. Germline loops: CDR1 SGHVS, CDR2 FQNEAQ. V lost 5 bases, J lost 0 bases, and 3 bases stayed unmatched. The CDR3 here is CASSTGTVNTEAFF. The CDR3 DNA follows: TGTGCCAGCAGCACCGGGACAGTGAACACTGAAGCTTTCTTT.

The rearrangement links TRBV19 to TRBJ1-5, with 7 bases aligning to TRBD1. The CDR3 is 17 residues long. With V trimmed by 4 bases and J by 0 bases, 9 bases remained unmatched. The germline V gene encodes CDR1 LNHDA and CDR2 SQIVND (reference sequence). The DNA of the CDR3 is TGTGCCAGTAGTAACACCGGACAGGCCTATAGCAATCAGCCCCAGCATTTT. Amino acid sequence: CASSNTGQAYSNQPQHF.

This clone was seen a single time. CDR3 DNA sequence: TGTGCCACCAGTGATTTTCAGGGGCGCGGTGGCTACACCTTC. Residues: CATSDFQGRGGYTF. The rearrangement uses TRBV24-1 and TRBJ1-2; D possibly corresponds to TRBD1 (6 bases). The V gene lost 1 base and the J gene lost 7 bases, with 12 bases spanning the gap. The V gene's germline CDR1 is KGHDR and CDR2 SFDVKD. There are 14 residues in the CDR3.

The rearrangement links TRBV12-2 to TRBJ2-3; the table's TRBD2 call for D was not verified on the DNA. TRBV12-2 is a pseudogene segment. The CDR3 extends over 17 amino acids. The CDR3: CASRLSTSGAPPDTQYF. CDR3 in DNA: TGTGCAAGTCGCTTATCCACTAGCGGAGCCCCCCCAGATACGCAGTATTTT.

This clone came up once. The rearrangement joins TRBV28 to TRBJ1-2; maybe TRBD1 (6 bases). Trimming pared 6 bases from V and 6 bases from J, leaving 14 bases between. The CDR3 runs to 13 residues. Germline V gene sequence: CDR1 MDHEN, CDR2 SYDVKM. CDR3 DNA sequence: TGTGCCAGCAGGCCTACAGGGAAAGATGGCTACACCTTC. Its translation is CASRPTGKDGYTF.

The gene calls are TRBV7-2 and TRBJ1-3, with D perhaps TRBD1 (5 bases). Germline-derived CDR1 and CDR2 are SGHTA and FQGNSA. V shed 1 base and J shed 4 bases, with 14 bases lying between them. This CDR3 region has 16 residues. In nucleotides, the CDR3 is TGTGCCAGCAGCTTAGAGGGTCCGGGGGTCGGAAACACCATATATTTT. It encodes CASSLEGPGVGNTIYF.

The rearrangement uses TRBV4-3 and TRBJ2-7; D not certain. Trimming pared 0 bases from V and 0 bases from J, leaving 9 bases between. The CDR3 runs 15 residues. Germline-derived CDR1 and CDR2 are LGHNA and YSLEER. CDR3 coding DNA: TGCGCCAGCAGCCAAGAAACAGTGAGCTCCTACGAGCAGTACTTC. This gives the protein CASSQETVSSYEQYF.

V usage is TRBV6-5 and J usage is TRBJ2-7, with D possibly TRBD1 on 6 matching bases. Germline values: CDR1 MNHEY, CDR2 SVGAGI. V was cut by 6 bases and J by 2 bases, with 17 bases left in between. CDR3 length: 15 amino acids. For the CDR3, the DNA is TGTGCCAGCAGGGAGACAGGTGTTGGGACCTACGAGCAGTACTTC. Translation gives CASRETGVGTYEQYF.